The next 5 T cell receptor beta chains were all read from a single sample in a study of T cells in Graves' hyperthyroidism and ophthalmopathy. What was amplified from RNA transcripts were TCR beta CDR3 regions. HTBI primers were used for first-round RT-PCR of the TCR CDR3. Via MiXCR, TCRdb re-called the multiplex PCR reads, giving one row per CDR3 protein. The table records about 760,000 distinct CDR3 sequences, roughly 32% of them present only once. Material for sequencing was blood. The origin of the receptors is a woman aged 40-49 years with Graves' hyperthyroidism.

This clonotype was seen a handful of times. V gene TRBV19 combines with J gene TRBJ1-3, with D tentatively TRBD1 (6 bases). Germline values: CDR1 LNHDA, CDR2 SQIVND (reference sequence). CDR3 length equals 14 residues. V dropped 6 bases and J dropped 5 bases, with 14 bases sitting between them. The CDR3 region has the DNA TGTGCCAGTAGCCCAGGGGAGGGTAGAAACACCATATATTTT. This codes for CASSPGEGRNTIYF.

Only a few counts were recorded for this clonotype. The chain is built from TRBV12-3 or TRBV12-4 and TRBJ1-5; a possible D gene is TRBD1 (6 bases). The CDR3 is 14 residues long. Trimming removed 5 bases from V and 2 bases from J, with 10 bases in between. The CDR3 nucleotides read TGTGCCAGCAGTGAGGACAGTCGCAATCAGCCCCAGCATTTT. Translating gives CASSEDSRNQPQHF.

Points on this clonotype: One junction end does not reproduce the germline sequence, and a read error may be involved. The chain has TRBV7-9 and TRBJ2-7, with TRBD1 matching 9 bases. The J call is in doubt because the DNA end fits TRBJ2-1 better. Germline CDR1 SEHNR, CDR2 FQNEAQ (reference sequence). There are 15 residues in the CDR3. This CDR3 reads CASSHPGQGYNGQFF. The DNA of the CDR3 is TGTGCCAGCAGTCATCCGGGACAGGGATACAATGGGCAGTTCTTC.

J is TRBJ2-3 and V is TRBV10-3, with D perhaps matching TRBD1 (5 bases). In germline, CDR1 is ENHRY, CDR2 SYGVKD. V was pared by 0 bases and J by 3 bases, with 7 bases between. The CDR3 consists of 14 residues. The CDR3 spells CAISESQVTDTQYF. The CDR3 DNA sequence: TGTGCCATCAGTGAGTCACAGGTGACAGATACGCAGTATTTT.

This clonotype occurred a few times. This chain connects TRBV19 to TRBJ1-1; maybe TRBD1 (5 bases). Germline V gene sequence: CDR1 LNHDA, CDR2 SQIVND (reference sequence). Trimming cost V 1 base and J 6 bases, with 6 bases left between them. This CDR3 spans 12 amino acids. CDR3 loop: CASSIGGSEAFF. The CDR3 DNA is TGTGCCAGTAGTATAGGGGGCTCTGAAGCTTTCTTT.